Each of the 11 T cell receptor beta chains below was sequenced from the same sample in a study of blood T cell repertoires in COVID-19. Here immunoSEQ multiplex PCR was the method, and the copy in TCRdb shows in-frame clones only, minus some. In the table there are about 240,000 clones, approximately 78% of which are singletons. Sequences were obtained from peripheral blood. These receptors were obtained from a woman aged 80 or over with COVID-19, enrolled during active disease.

This clone has a handful of counts. CDR3 DNA: TGTGCCAGCAAGCGGGGACTCCAGAACACTGAAGCTTTCTTT. Translating gives CASKRGLQNTEAFF. The chain links TRBV6-5 to TRBJ1-1; D may be TRBD1 (5 bases). V was clipped by 7 bases and J by 1 base, with 13 bases between them. Germline V gene data show CDR1 as MNHEY and CDR2 as SVGAGI. The CDR3 totals 14 residues.

The chain has TRBV19 and TRBJ2-3; D unresolved. The CDR3 runs to 14 residues. The germline gives CDR1 LNHDA, CDR2 SQIVND (reference sequence). V lost 9 bases and J 1 base, leaving 14 bases between the germline ends. CDR3 loop: CASTSYQGTDTQYF. The CDR3 DNA reads as TGTGCCAGCACGTCATATCAGGGCACAGATACGCAGTATTTT.

The chain recombines TRBV14 with TRBJ1-6, with D unclear. The CDR3 covers 17 residues. Trimming removed 1 base at V and 2 bases at J, with 12 bases between. The germline V gene encodes CDR1 SGHDN and CDR2 FVKESK. The CDR3 here is CASSQVAGKTYNSPLHF. DNA for the CDR3: TGTGCCAGCAGCCAAGTCGCGGGGAAGACCTATAATTCACCCCTCCACTTT.

This chain joins TRBV18 and TRBJ1-4; 9 nucleotides match TRBD1. The CDR3 consists of 17 residues. The V segment lost 3 bases and the J segment 7 bases; nucleotides outside the gene matches: 12. In germline, CDR1 is KGHSH, CDR2 LQKENI. CDR3: CASSPGRTGGHGEKLFF. CDR3 bases: TGTGCCAGCTCACCGGGGAGAACAGGGGGCCATGGTGAAAAACTGTTTTTT.

The chain couples TRBV24-1 to TRBJ2-5; 12 positions agree with TRBD1. The CDR3 extends over 14 amino acids. Trimming took 9 bases from V and 5 from J; bases not matched to a gene: 6. CDR1 and CDR2 (germline): KGHDR, SFDVKD. CDR3 coding DNA: TGTGCCACCTCCGGGACAGGGGGCAAGGAGACCCAGTACTTC. Translating gives CATSGTGGKETQYF.

The J gene is TRBJ2-3, the V gene TRBV7-2, with D possibly TRBD1 on 5 matching bases. Germline V gene data show CDR1 as SGHTA and CDR2 as FQGNSA. With 3 bases removed from V and 4 bases from J, the gap between germline ends came to 20 bases. CDR3 length equals 17 residues. The CDR3 sequence: CASSLVGFGQGADTQYF. CDR3 bases: TGTGCCAGCAGCTTGGTTGGGTTTGGTCAAGGGGCAGATACGCAGTATTTT.

This chain joins TRBV7-2 and TRBJ1-2; 9 nucleotides align to TRBD1. The CDR3 totals 13 residues. V shed 8 bases and J 5 bases; nucleotides not matched to a gene: 6. In germline, CDR1 is SGHTA, CDR2 FQGNSA. The CDR3 region is CASLQGAWYGYTF. CDR3 DNA: TGTGCCAGCCTACAGGGGGCATGGTATGGCTACACCTTC.

This clone has only one observation. The chain combines TRBV25-1 with TRBJ2-2; D is undetermined. The V end lost 5 bases, the J end lost 0 bases, and 10 bases lay between the germline ends. The CDR3 totals 15 residues. Germline CDR1 MGHDK, CDR2 SYGVNS. DNA of the CDR3: TGTGCCAGCAGTTCCTCGGTCGCGAACACCGGGGAGCTGTTTTTT. Translation: CASSSSVANTGELFF.

This rearrangement joins TRBV2 to TRBJ2-1; TRBD2 matches at 9 bases. CDR3 length equals 13 residues. Germline V CDR1 and CDR2: SNHLY, FYNNEI. The J segment lost 8 bases and the V segment lost 11 bases, leaving 10 bases of the junction unmatched. CDR3 DNA: TGTGCCCTCAGCGGGGGGTCGGTCGATGAGCAGTTCTTC. The encoded protein is CALSGGSVDEQFF. The full variable domain, completed using reference TRBV2 and TRBJ2-1, is EPEVTQTPSHQVTQMGQEVILRCVPISNHLYFYWYRQILGQKVEFLVSFYNNEISEKSEIFDDQFSVERPDGSNFTLKIRSTKLEDSAMYFCALSGGSVDEQFFGPGTRLTVL.

The J gene is TRBJ1-3, the V gene TRBV18, with a tentative D call TRBD1 (5 bases). This CDR3 spans 17 amino acids. V shed 2 bases and J shed 2 bases, with 16 bases lying between them. The V gene's germline CDR1 is KGHSH and CDR2 LQKENI. For the CDR3, the DNA is TGTGCCAGCTCACCAGGTGGTTCCCCAGGGACTGGAAACACCATATATTTT. It is translated as CASSPGGSPGTGNTIYF.

The rearrangement links TRBV5-5 to TRBJ1-2, with 7 bases aligning to TRBD1. The germline V gene has CDR1 SGHKS and CDR2 YYEKEE (reference sequence). V dropped 0 bases and J dropped 2; count of bases not matched to a gene: 1. The CDR3 length is 14 residues. In DNA, the CDR3 is TGTGCCAGCAGCTTGGGACAGGGCAACTATGGCTACACCTTC. It specifies CASSLGQGNYGYTF.